The subject of this entry is one TCR beta chain. The antigen is undetermined. PCR used 60 Vbeta primers and 13 Jbeta primers. Clones were sequenced by immunoSEQ multiplex PCR, and TCRdb holds only the in-frame ones, with some missing. The sample shows around 200,000 clones, 83% of them seen only once. The entry originates in a study of cytomegalovirus exposure and HLA in healthy donors. Overall study: Earlier findings included roughly 120 million unique TCR beta sequences obtained from around 180 million T cells. Notes on the study in general: TCR beta V- and J-gene trimming was later associated with a missense DCLRE1C variant. Listed as cytomegalovirus-associated were 164 TCR beta chains.

The V and J ends lost 8 bases and 5 bases, in that order; junction bases with no gene match: 12. CDR3 length: 15 amino acids. Germline V gene data show CDR1 as WSHSY and CDR2 as SAAADI. This chain uses TRBV10-2 with TRBJ2-3; 8 bases are a match to TRBD2. What was sequenced was PBMCs. The origin of this receptor is a man aged 50-59 years in good health and CMV-seronegative. CDR3 nucleotides: TGCGCCAGCTTGAGCTCCGGGACTAGGGGAGATACGCAGTATTTT. Amino acids: CASLSSGTRGDTQYF.